The 3 T cell receptor beta chains below were found in one sample sequenced in a study of memory CD4+ T cells and cytomegalovirus serostatus. Here immunoSEQ multiplex PCR was the method, and the copy in TCRdb shows in-frame clones only, minus some. The sample lists roughly 28,000 clones, around 72% occurring once. Single viable CD3+CD4+CD8-CD45RO+ cells were sorted as the memory CD4+ T cells. The sample consisted of memory CD4+ T cells from blood. All receptors come from an adult in good health and CMV-seronegative.

In DNA, the CDR3 is TGTGCCAGCAAGGGGGACAGGGGGCCTCGAGGTTCTGGAAACACCATATATTTT. The encoded protein is CASKGDRGPRGSGNTIYF. J is TRBJ1-3 and V is TRBV10-3, with 12 positions matching TRBD1. The trim removed 10 bases at V and 1 base at J, leaving 14 bases unmatched. The V gene's germline CDR1 is ENHRY and CDR2 SYGVKD. CDR3 length: 18 amino acids.

Written as DNA, the CDR3 is TGTGCCGGCCAGTCCGGACTAGGGAGGCGTACGCAGTATTTT. Translating it yields CAGQSGLGRRTQYF. The genes are TRBV7-2 and TRBJ2-3, with 7 bases fitting TRBD2. The CDR3 has 14 residues. With 11 bases clipped from V and 8 bases from J, the junction kept 16 bases outside the gene matches. Germline V gene lookup returns CDR1 SGHTA and CDR2 FQGNSA.

In its sample, this clone was seen once. The chain is built from TRBV7-2 and TRBJ1-5; D unclear. Trimming took off 2 bases at V and 4 bases at J, with 6 bases between the two ends. Germline V gives CDR1 SGHTA, CDR2 FQGNSA. The CDR3 contains 13 residues. The CDR3 protein is CASSLYGNQPQHF. The CDR3 DNA sequence: TGTGCCAGCAGCTTATACGGTAATCAGCCCCAGCATTTT.